Below are 10 T cell receptor beta chains sequenced from a single sample in a study of OX40 agonist ivuxolimab in advanced cancers. Sequenced by immunoSEQ multiplex PCR; TCRdb stores in-frame clones only, minus some. The sample includes about 57,000 clones, over 80% of them seen just once. The input for sequencing was CD4+ or CD8+ T cells sorted from blood, taken in a trial of the OX40 agonist ivuxolimab. These receptors were taken from an adult with an advanced solid tumor such as melanoma, head and neck, liver or kidney cancer.

The chain uses TRBV5-6 and TRBJ2-1, with 9 bases fitting TRBD2. Germline CDR1 and CDR2: SGHDT and YYEEEE. The CDR3 is 18 amino acids. Germline trimming cut 0 bases from V and 4 bases from J; bases unmatched to any gene: 11. The CDR3 sequence: CASSLVGLALSTYNEQFF. The CDR3 nucleotides are TGTGCCAGCAGCTTGGTGGGACTAGCCCTCTCAACTTACAATGAGCAGTTCTTC.

This chain uses TRBV7-2 with TRBJ2-3; the D gene is possibly TRBD2 (5 bases). Germline V gene sequence: CDR1 SGHTA, CDR2 FQGNSA. Trimming took 3 bases from V and 0 from J, leaving 10 bases between them. CDR3 length: 15 amino acids. CDR3 in amino acids: CASSFRRASTDTQYF. DNA of the CDR3: TGTGCCAGCAGCTTCCGGCGGGCCAGCACAGATACGCAGTATTTT. Full variable domain (missing parts from reference TRBV7-2 and TRBJ2-3): GAGVSQSPSNKVTEKGKDVELRCDPISGHTALYWYRQSLGQGLEFLIYFQGNSAPDKSGLPSDRFSAERTGGSVSTLTIQRTQQEDSAVYLCASSFRRASTDTQYFGPGTRLTVL.

With respect to this clone: A read error may produce the germline difference seen at one junction end. This chain uses TRBV7-2 with TRBJ2-7; TRBD2 aligns across 8 bases. The V gene's germline CDR1 is SGHTA and CDR2 FQGNSA. The CDR3 spans 13 residues. As DNA, the CDR3 is TGTGCCAGCAGCGTAGCGGGGTACTACGAGCAGTACTTC. It specifies CASSVAGYYEQYF.

The J gene is TRBJ1-1, the V gene TRBV30; D perhaps matches TRBD1 (6 bases). The ends were cut back, 2 bases at V and 5 bases at J, with 12 bases in the middle. Germline assignment: CDR1 GTSNPN and CDR2 SVGIG (reference sequence). The CDR3 length is 13 residues. The CDR3 is CAWSKQGETEAFF. Here the CDR3 DNA reads TGTGCCTGGAGTAAACAGGGTGAGACTGAAGCTTTCTTT.

The chain carries TRBV7-3 and TRBJ2-5; the match to TRBD1 covers 9 bases. V shed 2 bases and J 1 base; nucleotides not matched to a gene: 2. The CDR3 sequence is 15 residues long. Germline-derived CDR1 and CDR2 are SGHTA and FQGTGA. CDR3 loop: CASSLVTGGQETQYF. CDR3 DNA: TGTGCCAGCAGCTTAGTGACAGGGGGCCAAGAGACCCAGTACTTC.

V gene TRBV29-1 combines with J gene TRBJ2-1, with D possibly TRBD2 on 6 matching bases. Germline CDR1 is SQVTM and CDR2 is ANQGSEA. The CDR3 totals 15 residues. V was trimmed by 0 bases and J by 10 bases, leaving 19 bases between them. The CDR3 bases are TGCAGCGTTGAAGAGCCGGGGCTAGCGCAAAACGAGCAGTTCTTC. It is translated as CSVEEPGLAQNEQFF.

J is TRBJ1-1 and V is TRBV18; D call uncertain. The V end lost 3 bases, the J end lost 3 bases, and 11 bases lay between the germline ends. CDR3 length: 14 residues. Germline CDR1 and CDR2: KGHSH and LQKENI. The CDR3 region is CASSPREDYTEAFF. The CDR3 coding sequence is TGTGCCAGCTCACCGCGCGAGGACTACACTGAAGCTTTCTTT.

The V call is TRBV11-2, the J call TRBJ1-5; D uncertain. Trimming pared 4 bases from V and 13 bases from J, leaving 17 bases between. In germline, CDR1 is SGHAT, CDR2 FQNNGV. This CDR3 contains 13 residues. The CDR3: CASSSTGNTGQHF. CDR3 bases: TGTGCCAGCAGCTCCACGGGAAATACGGGACAGCATTTT. The full variable domain, completed using reference TRBV11-2 and TRBJ1-5, is EAGVAQSPRYKIIEKRQSVAFWCNPISGHATLYWYQQILGQGPKLLIQFQNNGVVDDSQLPKDRFSAERLKGVDSTLKIQPAKLEDSAVYLCASSSTGNTGQHFGDGTRLSIL.

The chain recombines TRBV5-1 with TRBJ2-5, with 10 nucleotides matching TRBD2. Germline CDR1 reads SGHRS; CDR2 reads YFSETQ. This CDR3 is 15 amino acids long. The V gene end was trimmed by 4 bases and the J gene end by 4 bases; junction bases not matched to a gene: 7. CDR3 protein: CASSLQRGGAETQYF. The CDR3 nucleotides are TGCGCCAGCAGCCTTCAGCGGGGGGGAGCAGAGACCCAGTACTTC.

V and J are TRBV5-4 and TRBJ1-3; D is undetermined. V was pared by 0 bases and J by 0 bases, with 4 bases between. Germline CDR1 is SGHNT and CDR2 is YYREEE (reference sequence). The CDR3 contains 14 residues. The CDR3 DNA is TGTGCCAGCAGCTTGGACAGCTCTGGAAACACCATATATTTT. Its protein is CASSLDSSGNTIYF. Using reference TRBV5-4 and TRBJ1-3 for the parts outside the CDR3, the full variable domain is ETGVTQSPTHLIKTRGQQVTLRCSSQSGHNTVSWYQQALGQGPQFIFQYYREEENGRGNFPPRFSGLQFPNYSSELNVNALELDDSALYLCASSLDSSGNTIYFGEGSWLTVV.